This T cell receptor beta chain is from a study of beta chain features in type 1 diabetes. The CDR3 is 13 residues long. Trimming stripped 2 bases from V and 3 bases from J, with 8 bases between. The germline gives CDR1 SGHRS, CDR2 YFSETQ. Expressed TCRB transcripts were sequenced after all isolated RNA was converted to cDNA. Here immunoSEQ multiplex PCR was the method, and the copy in TCRdb shows in-frame clones only, minus some. Of 600,000 to 700,000 clones in the sample, under 15% were seen once. Notes on the study in general: Shorter TCRB CDR3s, moderately but significantly so, were found in Type 1 diabetes patients in all four CD4+ subsets.

In its sample, this clone was seen once. Its target is unknown. The TCR originated in a man aged 30-40 years with type 1 diabetes. The chain recombines TRBV5-1 with TRBJ2-5, with D hard to call. Input material: naive CD4+ T cells from blood. In nucleotides, the CDR3 is TGCGCCAGCAGCTTTCGGGTAAAAGAGACCCAGTACTTC. It encodes CASSFRVKETQYF.